The 10 T cell receptor beta chains presented below share a single source sample, sequenced in a study of blood T cell repertoires in COVID-19. The method was immunoSEQ multiplex PCR; TCRdb's version includes in-frame clones alone and lacks a portion of them. The sample includes under 300,000 clones, 88% of them seen just once. The sample consisted of PBMCs or T cells enriched from blood (not recorded which). The origin of the receptors is a woman aged 55-70 years in a cohort exposed to, infected with or recovered from COVID-19 (not recorded which).

CDR3 in amino acids: CASSFSTVGEQYF. CDR3 in DNA: TGTGCCAGCAGCTTTTCGACAGTAGGAGAGCAGTACTTC. This chain connects TRBV7-9 to TRBJ2-7; possible D gene TRBD1, 5 bases. CDR1 and CDR2 (germline): SEHNR, FQNEAQ (reference sequence). The ends were cut back, 3 bases at V and 7 bases at J, with 13 bases in the middle. The length of the CDR3 is 13 residues.

The J gene is TRBJ2-7, the V gene TRBV6-5; D possibly corresponds to TRBD1 (6 bases). The V gene's germline CDR1 is MNHEY and CDR2 SVGAGI. Trimming removed 8 bases from V and 6 bases from J, with 14 bases in between. The CDR3 spans 12 residues. CDR3 DNA sequence: TGTGCCAGCCCGAAACAGGGTGGCGAGCAGTACTTC. Translating it yields CASPKQGGEQYF.

The chain carries TRBV11-1 and TRBJ1-6; 7 positions match TRBD1. Unmatched junction bases numbered 6, after V lost 0 bases and J lost 4 bases. The germline CDR1 and CDR2 sequences are SGHAT and FQDESV (reference sequence). The CDR3 covers 17 residues. Written as DNA, the CDR3 is TGTGCCAGCAGCTTAGCGACAGGGTCCGGATATAATTCACCCCTCCACTTT. Protein: CASSLATGSGYNSPLHF.

This clone was seen a few times. The J gene is TRBJ2-1, the V gene TRBV7-8, with 8 bases fitting TRBD2. Germline V gene lookup returns CDR1 SGHVS and CDR2 FQNEAQ. V lost 7 bases to trimming and J lost 8 bases; unmatched junction nucleotides: 13. The CDR3 consists of 15 residues. The CDR3 spells CASTMTSEGPYEQFF. DNA of the CDR3: TGTGCCAGCACCATGACTAGCGAAGGCCCGTATGAGCAGTTCTTC.

The V gene is TRBV28, the J gene TRBJ2-1; tentative D call: TRBD2 (6 bases). The V end was cut by 7 bases, the J end by 0 bases, with 19 bases between. This CDR3 is 17 amino acids long. Germline CDR1 is MDHEN and CDR2 is SYDVKM. The CDR3 protein is CASIDRDSKSSYNEQFF. The CDR3, as DNA: TGTGCCAGCATTGACCGGGACTCGAAGAGCTCCTACAATGAGCAGTTCTTC.

V gene TRBV29-1 combines with J gene TRBJ2-1; 7 bases match TRBD2. The CDR3 consists of 11 residues. The V gene's germline CDR1 is SQVTM and CDR2 ANQGSEA. The junction had 11 bases not matched to a gene; V was cut back by 7 bases and J by 14 bases. The CDR3 loop reads CSGGEGAVKFF. Written as DNA, the CDR3 is TGCAGCGGCGGGGAGGGTGCAGTAAAGTTCTTC.

The J gene is TRBJ2-1, the V gene TRBV7-2, with TRBD2 identical over 7 bases. Germline assignment: CDR1 SGHTA and CDR2 FQGNSA. This CDR3 spans 14 amino acids. The ends lost 3 bases at V and 9 bases at J; junction bases unmatched: 8. CDR3 protein: CASSFKGLGVEQFF. The CDR3 coding sequence is TGTGCCAGCAGCTTTAAAGGACTAGGTGTTGAGCAGTTCTTC.

This sequence joins TRBV7-3 and TRBJ1-2, with 8 nucleotides matching TRBD1. The CDR3 contains 18 residues. Trimming took 1 base from V and 5 from J; bases not matched to a gene: 15. The germline CDR1 and CDR2 sequences are SGHTA and FQGTGA. CDR3 coding DNA: TGTGCCAGCAGCTTAAAATTCTCGTCCCGGGACAGGTCTTATGGCTACACCTTC. It is translated as CASSLKFSSRDRSYGYTF.

V gene TRBV19 combines with J gene TRBJ2-3; D perhaps matches TRBD1 (6 bases). Germline V gene sequence: CDR1 LNHDA, CDR2 SQIVND (reference sequence). The CDR3 spans 13 residues. The V end was cut by 7 bases, the J end by 14 bases, with 22 bases between. CDR3 protein: CASTPGSGALLYF. The CDR3 DNA follows: TGTGCCAGTACGCCGGGTTCAGGGGCACTTCTGTATTTT. Looking up the rest from reference TRBV19 and TRBJ2-3 gives the full variable domain: DGGITQSPKYLFRKEGQNVTLSCEQNLNHDAMYWYRQDPGQGLRLIYYSQIVNDFQKGDIAEGYSVSREKKESFPLTVTSAQKNPTAFYLCASTPGSGALLYFGPGTRLTVL.

V usage is TRBV20-1 and J usage is TRBJ2-6; D remains unclear. The CDR3 contains 15 residues. Germline CDR1 DFQATT, CDR2 SNEGSKA (reference sequence). Trimming stripped 8 bases from V and 0 bases from J, with 14 bases between. CDR3 loop: CSTSGHFSGANVLTF. Here the CDR3 DNA reads TGCAGTACAAGTGGGCATTTCTCTGGGGCCAACGTCCTGACTTTC.